Below, 5 T cell receptor beta chains from the same sample are listed, as sequenced in a study of T cells in tuberculosis (dated by TCRdb to the late 2010s). The library was made by the immunoSEQ multiplex PCR assay. TCRdb mirrors the immuneACCESS table, restricted to in-frame sequences. Some clones are absent from its copies; in checked studies, under half trace to an unresolved V gene, and the reason for the others is unknown. For this sample there are roughly 35,000 clones; over 90% appear just once. Jointly, the top ten make up roughly 6.4% of the sample. The sequencing sample was made of PBMCs. Receptor source: a donor between 10 and 35 years old with latent tuberculosis or without tuberculosis infection.

This CDR3 is CASSSRQGASNTGELFF. Here the CDR3 DNA reads TGTGCCAGCAGCTCCCGACAGGGGGCATCGAACACCGGGGAGCTGTTTTTT. The rearrangement links TRBV13 to TRBJ2-2, with 10 nucleotides matching TRBD1. This CDR3 has 17 residues. Germline V gives CDR1 PRHDT, CDR2 FYEKMQ (reference sequence). V was pared by 4 bases and J by 0 bases, with 5 bases of the junction left unmatched.

By its share, this clone is medium-sized. The chain uses TRBV10-3 and TRBJ1-1; D unresolved. V was trimmed by 2 bases and J by 5 bases, leaving 12 bases between them. Germline V lookup: CDR1 ENHRY, CDR2 SYGVKD. The CDR3 consists of 14 residues. The CDR3 nucleotides are TGTGCCATCAGTGAGGTAGGAGGGAATACTGAAGCTTTCTTT. The encoded protein is CAISEVGGNTEAFF.

The rearrangement links TRBV4-1 to TRBJ1-3; D not certain. The germline gives CDR1 MGHRA, CDR2 YSYEKL. The CDR3 length is 18 residues. The V end lost 3 bases, the J end lost 0 bases, and 18 bases lay between the germline ends. CDR3 nucleotides: TGCGCCAGCAGCCAGGATCTCCCAGGCCAGCCCTCTGGAAACACCATATATTTT. It encodes CASSQDLPGQPSGNTIYF.

The chain has TRBV9 and TRBJ1-2, with 8 positions matching TRBD1. The CDR3 contains 14 residues. The germline V gene has CDR1 SGDLS and CDR2 YYNGEE. After removal of 3 bases from V and 8 bases from J, the junction contained 9 bases not matched to a gene. This chain's CDR3 is CASSAATGDEGYTF. For the CDR3, the DNA is TGTGCCAGCAGCGCGGCGACAGGGGACGAGGGCTACACCTTC. Looking up the rest from reference TRBV9 and TRBJ1-2 gives the full variable domain: DSGVTQTPKHLITATGQRVTLRCSPRSGDLSVYWYQQSLDQGLQFLIQYYNGEERAKGNILERFSAQQFPDLHSELNLSSLELGDSALYFCASSAATGDEGYTFGSGTRLTVV.

The gene calls are TRBV6-1 and TRBJ1-2; D is unclear. CDR1 and CDR2 from the germline V gene are MNHNS and SASEGT. The ends were cut back, 2 bases at V and 3 bases at J, with 10 bases in the middle. The CDR3 runs 14 residues. The CDR3 here is CASSEMELDYGYTF. The CDR3 DNA is TGTGCCAGCAGTGAAATGGAGCTGGACTATGGCTACACCTTC.